Listed below are T cell receptor beta chains from one sample, sequenced in a study of cytomegalovirus exposure and HLA in healthy donors. Data came from immunoSEQ multiplex PCR; TCRdb stores just in-frame clones and leaves some out. The data contain about 210,000 clones, 75% to 85% of them singletons. What was sequenced was PBMCs. All receptors come from a woman aged 30 to 39 in good health and CMV-seropositive. Each CDR3 is given with its conserved first and last residue. Each record gives: D gene, clone size, J gene, V gene, CDR3 DNA, CDR3 protein. D genes are given only for firm matches. Part of the rows lack a size; the others show once, few, many or a class for expanded clones.

d_gene: TRBD1
abundance: once
j_gene: TRBJ1-5
v_gene: TRBV4-1
CDR3nt: TGCGCCAGCAGCCTAAGTGCCGGGACAGGGGAGAGTCAGCCCCAGCATTTT
CDR3aa: CASSLSAGTGESQPQHF

d_gene: .
abundance: .
j_gene: TRBJ1-1
v_gene: TRBV5-1
CDR3nt: TGCGCCAGCAGCGATCCCCCGAGCGGGACTGAAGCTTTCTTT
CDR3aa: CASSDPPSGTEAFF

d_gene: TRBD1
abundance: .
j_gene: TRBJ2-3
v_gene: TRBV7-9
CDR3nt: TGTGCCAGTCAGGGGGCAGATACGCAGTATTTT
CDR3aa: CASQGADTQYF

d_gene: TRBD1
abundance: .
j_gene: TRBJ1-2
v_gene: TRBV9
CDR3nt: TGTGCCAGCAGCTTAAGATCAGGGGGCTATAACTATGGCTACACCTTC
CDR3aa: CASSLRSGGYNYGYTF

d_gene: TRBD1
abundance: few
j_gene: TRBJ1-2
v_gene: TRBV5-4
CDR3nt: TGTGCCAGCAGCTGGGACAGGGGCTCCTATGGCTACACCTTC
CDR3aa: CASSWDRGSYGYTF

d_gene: .
abundance: .
j_gene: TRBJ2-7
v_gene: TRBV7-9
CDR3nt: TGTTCCAGCAGCTTATTAAACAGGGTCTCCTACGAGCAGTACTTC
CDR3aa: CSSSLLNRVSYEQYF

d_gene: .
abundance: few
j_gene: TRBJ2-3
v_gene: TRBV6-6
CDR3nt: TGTGCCAGCAGCTTGGGACTTGGGGCAAATACGCAGTATTTT
CDR3aa: CASSLGLGANTQYF

d_gene: .
abundance: .
j_gene: TRBJ2-1
v_gene: TRBV19
CDR3nt: TGTGCCAGTAGTAAATCGGGGGGCGCCTACAATGAGCAGTTCTTC
CDR3aa: CASSKSGGAYNEQFF

d_gene: .
abundance: .
j_gene: TRBJ1-1
v_gene: TRBV28
CDR3nt: TGTGCCAGCAGTTCGGCGGGGGACTTTTTAATGAACACTGAAGCTTTCTTT
CDR3aa: CASSSAGDFLMNTEAFF

d_gene: TRBD1
abundance: once
j_gene: TRBJ2-1
v_gene: TRBV5-1
CDR3nt: TGCGCCAGCAGCGTGGACAGGGCCCCCTACAATGAGCAGTTCTTC
CDR3aa: CASSVDRAPYNEQFF

d_gene: .
abundance: .
j_gene: TRBJ1-5
v_gene: TRBV19
CDR3nt: TGTGCCAGTAGTATAGACCTAGAGCCACTGGCTTATAGCAATCAGCCCCAGCATTTT
CDR3aa: CASSIDLEPLAYSNQPQHF

d_gene: .
abundance: .
j_gene: TRBJ1-2
v_gene: TRBV19
CDR3nt: TGTGCCAGTAGTACCCCAGGACTGAGCTATGGCTACACCTTC
CDR3aa: CASSTPGLSYGYTF

d_gene: TRBD1
abundance: .
j_gene: TRBJ2-7
v_gene: TRBV28
CDR3nt: TGTGCCAGCAGTTTATCGGGACAGGGGACCTACGAGCAGTACTTC
CDR3aa: CASSLSGQGTYEQYF

d_gene: .
abundance: .
j_gene: TRBJ1-5
v_gene: TRBV19
CDR3nt: TGTGCCAGTAGTATGTGGAACAGTCCTATAAGCAATCAGCCCCAGCATTTT
CDR3aa: CASSMWNSPISNQPQHF

d_gene: .
abundance: .
j_gene: TRBJ1-2
v_gene: TRBV4-2
CDR3nt: TGTGCCAGCAGCCAAGAACGGGACATCTATGGCTACACCTTC
CDR3aa: CASSQERDIYGYTF

d_gene: .
abundance: .
j_gene: TRBJ2-3
v_gene: TRBV5-1
CDR3nt: TGCGCCAGCAGCTTCTCTCCACAGACAGATACGCAGTATTTT
CDR3aa: CASSFSPQTDTQYF

d_gene: .
abundance: .
j_gene: TRBJ2-3
v_gene: TRBV2
CDR3nt: TGTGCCAGCAGTCGAGCCGATACGCAGTATTTT
CDR3aa: CASSRADTQYF

d_gene: .
abundance: .
j_gene: TRBJ2-5
v_gene: TRBV29-1
CDR3nt: TGCAGCGTTGAATACGTCTCAGGAGAGACCCAGTACTTC
CDR3aa: CSVEYVSGETQYF

d_gene: .
abundance: .
j_gene: TRBJ1-4
v_gene: TRBV5-1
CDR3nt: TGCGCCAGCAGCTTGGCCCCCCAGGAGGGAGGTGAAAAACTGTTTTTT
CDR3aa: CASSLAPQEGGEKLFF

d_gene: TRBD1
abundance: .
j_gene: TRBJ2-3
v_gene: TRBV5-1
CDR3nt: TGCGCCAGCAAAACAGGACAGGGCTCAGATACGCAGTATTTT
CDR3aa: CASKTGQGSDTQYF

d_gene: .
abundance: few
j_gene: TRBJ1-4
v_gene: TRBV7-3
CDR3nt: TGTGCCAGCAGCTTGGACATGGGTGAAAAACTGTTTTTT
CDR3aa: CASSLDMGEKLFF

d_gene: .
abundance: .
j_gene: TRBJ2-1
v_gene: TRBV7-9
CDR3nt: TGTGCCAGCAGCCCGCCCGGGAGCGGGCCTTCCTACAATGAGCAGTTCTTC
CDR3aa: CASSPPGSGPSYNEQFF

d_gene: TRBD1
abundance: .
j_gene: TRBJ2-6
v_gene: TRBV11-2
CDR3nt: TGTGCCAGCAGCAACAGTCCGAGGACAGGGTTCTCTGGGGCCAACGTCCTGACTTTC
CDR3aa: CASSNSPRTGFSGANVLTF

d_gene: .
abundance: .
j_gene: TRBJ2-7
v_gene: TRBV5-5
CDR3nt: TGTGCCAGCAGCTACCAGGCCCTAGCGATTCTCTCCTACGAGCAGTACTTC
CDR3aa: CASSYQALAILSYEQYF

d_gene: .
abundance: .
j_gene: TRBJ2-3
v_gene: TRBV5-1
CDR3nt: TGCGCCAGCAGCCCCGGACTCACAAACACAGATACGCAGTATTTT
CDR3aa: CASSPGLTNTDTQYF

d_gene: .
abundance: few
j_gene: TRBJ2-1
v_gene: TRBV5-6
CDR3nt: TGTGCCAGCAACGTAAAGAACGGCTACAATGAGCAGTTCTTC
CDR3aa: CASNVKNGYNEQFF

d_gene: .
abundance: .
j_gene: TRBJ1-1
v_gene: TRBV6-5
CDR3nt: TGTGCCAGCAGAGGACGGAGGTTGAACACTGAAGCTTTCTTT
CDR3aa: CASRGRRLNTEAFF

d_gene: .
abundance: .
j_gene: TRBJ2-7
v_gene: TRBV11-2
CDR3nt: TGTGCCAGCAGCCAACCTCCAGGTATCGAGCAGTACTTC
CDR3aa: CASSQPPGIEQYF

d_gene: .
abundance: .
j_gene: TRBJ2-6
v_gene: TRBV27
CDR3nt: TGTGCCAGCAGCTCCTACTCTGGGGCCAACGTCCTGACTTTC
CDR3aa: CASSSYSGANVLTF

d_gene: .
abundance: .
j_gene: TRBJ2-5
v_gene: TRBV7-2
CDR3nt: TGTGCCAGCAGCTTAGGGGATGGTTGGGGCTGGGAGACCCAGTACTTC
CDR3aa: CASSLGDGWGWETQYF

d_gene: TRBD2
abundance: .
j_gene: TRBJ2-7
v_gene: TRBV7-2
CDR3nt: TGTGCCAGCAGCTTAGGGGGAGCGGGGTACTACGAGCAGTACTTC
CDR3aa: CASSLGGAGYYEQYF

d_gene: TRBD1
abundance: few
j_gene: TRBJ1-1
v_gene: TRBV6-6
CDR3nt: TGTGCCAGCGACCCCCTAGGGACAGGTAACACTGAAGCTTTCTTT
CDR3aa: CASDPLGTGNTEAFF

d_gene: .
abundance: .
j_gene: TRBJ1-4
v_gene: TRBV19
CDR3nt: TGTGCCAGTAGTGTTCTTAACAGACCTAATGAAAAACTGTTTTTT
CDR3aa: CASSVLNRPNEKLFF

d_gene: TRBD2
abundance: .
j_gene: TRBJ2-1
v_gene: TRBV5-4
CDR3nt: TGTGCCAGCAGCTTGGATGCTAGCGGGAGCTCCTACAATGAGCAGTTCTTC
CDR3aa: CASSLDASGSSYNEQFF

d_gene: .
abundance: .
j_gene: TRBJ1-1
v_gene: TRBV6-1
CDR3nt: TGTGCCAGCACCCACAGGGAGAACACTGAAGCTTTCTTT
CDR3aa: CASTHRENTEAFF

d_gene: .
abundance: .
j_gene: TRBJ1-6
v_gene: TRBV14
CDR3nt: TGTGCCAGCAGCCTAATGCAGTGGTACCCAGACAGCCCCGACCCCCTCCACTTT
CDR3aa: CASSLMQWYPDSPDPLHF

d_gene: TRBD1
abundance: .
j_gene: TRBJ2-7
v_gene: TRBV29-1
CDR3nt: TGCAGCGTCGGACAGGGTTTAGGGGAGCAGTACTTC
CDR3aa: CSVGQGLGEQYF

d_gene: .
abundance: .
j_gene: TRBJ2-5
v_gene: TRBV4-1
CDR3nt: TGCGCCAGCAGCCAACTGTGGGGGGACCCGGGGGAGACCCAGTACTTC
CDR3aa: CASSQLWGDPGETQYF